This T cell receptor (beta chain) was captured in a study of T-cell memory formation after mild COVID-19. This clonotype was seen only a few times. Antigen unknown. Study conclusions and caveats: CD4+ clones that contracted lay mainly in CM and EM; CD8+ ones lay in EMRA.

Constant-segment primers served in 5'RACE that generated TCR alpha and TCR beta cDNA libraries bearing sample barcodes and UMIs. TCRdb recomputed calls from the 5' RACE reads with MiXCR, one row per CDR3 protein. This table has 450,000 to 650,000 distinct CDR3 sequences, less than 25% appearing once. Sequencing was carried out using PBMCs or a T cell subset sorted from them (not recorded which). This receptor was taken from an adult woman who had mild COVID-19 (a few samples of this study predate the infection). Cell type and time point are not known.

The chain's CDR3 is CASSPQDHTQYF. The DNA of the CDR3 is TGTGCCAGCTCACCACAGGACCATACGCAGTATTTT. The chain joins TRBV18 to TRBJ2-3; no clear D gene. V gave up 1 base and J gave up 7 bases, with 6 bases separating them. The CDR3 has 12 residues. Germline lookup yields CDR1 KGHSH and CDR2 LQKENI.